Presented here are 32 T cell receptor beta chains from one specimen sequenced in a study of Graves' ophthalmopathy and Graves' hyperthyroidism. Amplifying from RNA transcripts, the study obtained TCR beta CDR3 regions. HTBI primers primed a first-round RT-PCR, and a second-round multiplex PCR followed. TCRdb itself ran the multiplex PCR reads through MiXCR, one entry per CDR3 protein. The sample includes over a million distinct CDR3 sequences, 35% to 45% of them seen just once. Sequencing was performed on peripheral blood or thyroid tissue (not recorded which). The receptor source for this set is an adult man with Graves' hyperthyroidism.

Ten or more counts support this clonotype. The V call is TRBV25-1, the J call TRBJ1-4; 7 positions agree with TRBD1. Germline V gene lookup returns CDR1 MGHDK and CDR2 SYGVNS. This CDR3 has 14 amino acids. Unmatched junction bases numbered 6, after V lost 4 bases and J lost 7 bases. The CDR3: CASSGQGVFEKLFF. CDR3 in DNA: TGTGCCAGCAGTGGACAGGGAGTGTTTGAAAAACTGTTTTTT.

V gene TRBV29-1 combines with J gene TRBJ2-2; D remains ambiguous. With 6 bases removed from V and 5 bases from J, the gap between germline ends came to 7 bases. Germline values: CDR1 SQVTM, CDR2 ANQGSEA. The CDR3 runs 11 residues. The CDR3: CSVDRTGELFF. The CDR3 DNA reads as TGCAGCGTGGATAGGACCGGGGAGCTGTTTTTT.

A single count supports this clonotype. This sequence joins TRBV29-1 and TRBJ1-5; TRBD1 matches 7 bases. The CDR3 length is 13 residues. Germline V CDR1 and CDR2: SQVTM, ANQGSEA. Trimming cost V 4 bases and J 5 bases; bases outside gene matches: 5. The CDR3 spells CSVVQGTDQPQHF. DNA for the CDR3: TGCAGCGTTGTACAGGGGACCGATCAGCCCCAGCATTTT.

The chain has TRBV20-1 and TRBJ2-7; D is tentatively TRBD1 or TRBD2 (5 bases each). The V gene lost 5 bases and the J gene lost 7 bases, with 18 bases spanning the gap. Per the germline V gene, CDR1 is DFQATT and CDR2 is SNEGSKA (reference sequence). This CDR3 contains 13 residues. In DNA form, the CDR3 reads TGCAGTGCTCGGGACCCCAAGACGGAGGAGCAGTACTTC. This sequence encodes CSARDPKTEEQYF.

The chain employs TRBV20-1 and TRBJ2-2; D gene uncertain. The V gene's germline CDR1 is DFQATT and CDR2 SNEGSKA (reference sequence). The CDR3 extends over 14 amino acids. Trimming shortened V by 3 bases and J by 4 bases, and 12 bases separated the two germline ends. CDR3 sequence reads: CSARESRSTGELFF. The DNA of the CDR3 is TGCAGTGCTAGGGAAAGCCGGTCCACCGGGGAGCTGTTTTTT.

The V and J genes are TRBV14 and TRBJ1-2; no firm D call. CDR1 is SGHDN and CDR2 is FVKESK in the germline V gene. The CDR3 is made up of 14 amino acids. V dropped 1 base and J dropped 2 bases, with 8 bases sitting between them. The CDR3 sequence: CASSQVVGNYGYTF. The CDR3 coding sequence is TGTGCCAGCAGCCAAGTAGTGGGGAACTATGGCTACACCTTC.

This clonotype was observed at least ten times. The V gene is TRBV20-1, the J gene TRBJ1-6; TRBD1 might be the D (6 bases). The germline V and J ends were trimmed by 7 bases and 10 bases, with 17 bases remaining between them. This CDR3 comprises 13 residues. Per the germline V gene, CDR1 is DFQATT and CDR2 is SNEGSKA (reference sequence). The CDR3 nucleotides are TGCAGTGGGGTGGAGGGGGAACTCTCACCCCTCCACTTT. As protein: CSGVEGELSPLHF.

This clonotype was seen at least ten times. The V gene is TRBV12-3 or TRBV12-4, the J gene TRBJ1-5; maybe TRBD1 (6 bases). V gave up 11 bases and J gave up 5 bases, with 10 bases separating them. This CDR3 region has 11 residues. Here the CDR3 DNA reads TGTGCCGTCGGGGGGCATCAGCCCCAGCATTTT. Translation: CAVGGHQPQHF.

This clonotype was observed at least ten times. The chain uses TRBV20-1 and TRBJ2-5; 13 bases line up with TRBD2. Germline V lookup: CDR1 DFQATT, CDR2 SNEGSKA (reference sequence). The ends lost 4 bases at V and 2 bases at J; junction bases unmatched: 4. This CDR3 spans 15 amino acids. CDR3 loop: CSAKGTSGVQETQYF. As DNA, the CDR3 is TGCAGTGCTAAGGGGACTAGCGGGGTACAAGAGACCCAGTACTTC.

This clonotype has a handful of counts. This chain links TRBV7-2 with TRBJ1-6; D unclear. V was clipped by 1 base and J by 7 bases, with 23 bases between them. The length of the CDR3 is 19 residues. Germline V lookup: CDR1 SGHTA, CDR2 FQGNSA. The CDR3 is CASSLVGPLGSTLNSPLHF. The CDR3 nucleotides are TGTGCCAGCAGCTTAGTGGGCCCGTTGGGGAGTACTTTAAATTCACCCCTCCACTTT.

V usage is TRBV7-8 and J usage is TRBJ2-2, with TRBD1 matching 9 bases. The trim removed 2 bases at V and 6 bases at J, leaving 16 bases unmatched. The CDR3 loop spans 19 amino acids. Germline V lookup: CDR1 SGHVS, CDR2 FQNEAQ. CDR3 in amino acids: CASSLKWDRDYGGAGELFF. The CDR3 nucleotides read TGTGCCAGCAGCTTAAAATGGGACAGGGACTACGGGGGCGCCGGGGAGCTGTTTTTT.

The genes are TRBV7-2 and TRBJ1-1, with D perhaps TRBD1 (5 bases). The V and J ends lost 5 bases and 5 bases respectively, with 15 bases between them. The length of the CDR3 is 14 residues. Germline lookup yields CDR1 SGHTA and CDR2 FQGNSA. The CDR3 sequence: CASSPGGGMTEAFF. Here the CDR3 DNA reads TGTGCCAGCAGCCCTGGGGGGGGGATGACTGAAGCTTTCTTT.

In DNA, the CDR3 is TGTGCCACCAGTGATCGGGGGACAGGGTCCTATCAGCCCCAGCATTTT. Translation: CATSDRGTGSYQPQHF. The chain recombines TRBV24-1 with TRBJ1-5, with 9 bases that match TRBD1. Per germline, CDR1 KGHDR and CDR2 SFDVKD. The CDR3 contains 16 residues. The V and J ends lost 3 bases and 5 bases, in that order; junction bases with no gene match: 7.

This clonotype was found once. J is TRBJ2-2 and V is TRBV20-1, with D tentatively TRBD2 (5 bases). The CDR3 length is 14 residues. V shed 6 bases and J shed 0 bases, with 11 bases lying between them. The germline V gene has CDR1 DFQATT and CDR2 SNEGSKA (reference sequence). CDR3 residues: CSAREASNTGELFF. Written as DNA, the CDR3 is TGCAGTGCGAGGGAAGCCTCGAACACCGGGGAGCTGTTTTTT.

This clonotype has only a few counts. This chain links TRBV12-3 or TRBV12-4 with TRBJ1-5, with D uncertain. The CDR3 loop spans 17 amino acids. V dropped 3 bases and J dropped 1 base, with 16 bases sitting between them. Written as DNA, the CDR3 is TGTGCCAGCAGTTTTAACCGGATTCCCAACAGCAATCAGCCCCAGCATTTT. Translated, it gives CASSFNRIPNSNQPQHF.

This clonotype showed up just a few times. The CDR3: CSVEVQPQHF. DNA for the CDR3: TGCAGCGTTGAGGTGCAGCCCCAGCATTTT. The V call is TRBV29-1, the J call TRBJ1-5; D is unclear. Germline values: CDR1 SQVTM, CDR2 ANQGSEA. The CDR3 runs 10 residues. V lost 3 bases to trimming and J lost 7 bases, with 4 bases between them.

This clonotype was recorded at least ten times. The chain uses TRBV9 and TRBJ2-7; 8 bases are a match to TRBD2. V lost 7 bases to trimming and J lost 1 base; unmatched junction nucleotides: 4. The germline V gene has CDR1 SGDLS and CDR2 YYNGEE. The CDR3 is 13 residues long. CDR3 region: CASAGRGSYEQYF. CDR3 nucleotides: TGTGCCAGCGCCGGGAGGGGGTCCTACGAGCAGTACTTC.

CDR3 region: CASRDRAGGANVLTF. CDR3 DNA sequence: TGTGCCAGCAGGGACAGGGCGGGTGGGGCCAACGTCCTGACTTTC. V is TRBV6-5 and J is TRBJ2-6, with 8 bases identical to TRBD1. The CDR3 has 15 residues. From germline, CDR1 is MNHEY and CDR2 SVGAGI. With V trimmed by 6 bases and J by 3 bases, 4 bases remained unmatched.

This clonotype was counted ten times or more. J is TRBJ1-1 and V is TRBV24-1; D uncertain. Trimming removed 7 bases at V and 1 base at J, with 9 bases between. CDR1 is KGHDR, CDR2 SFDVKD, per germline. CDR3 size: 13 residues. The CDR3 coding sequence is TGTGCCACCAGCAGCCGGGGGAACACTGAAGCTTTCTTT. Its translation is CATSSRGNTEAFF.

This clonotype appeared many times. This chain joins TRBV2 and TRBJ1-5; 7 positions agree with TRBD1. The CDR3 is made up of 18 amino acids. From germline, CDR1 is SNHLY and CDR2 FYNNEI. The J segment lost 3 bases and the V segment lost 6 bases, leaving 17 bases of the junction unmatched. The CDR3 reads CASRDSLRDRASNQPQHF. DNA of the CDR3: TGTGCCAGCAGAGACTCACTTAGGGACAGAGCGTCCAATCAGCCCCAGCATTTT.

This clonotype has ten or more counts. This rearrangement joins TRBV7-6 to TRBJ2-5; D perhaps matches TRBD2 (6 bases). The V end lost 5 bases, the J end lost 8 bases, and 15 bases lay between the germline ends. The CDR3 contains 13 residues. CDR1 is SGHVS, CDR2 FNYEAQ, per germline. CDR3 sequence reads: CASSPLEAGTQYF. DNA of the CDR3: TGTGCCAGCAGCCCCCTCGAGGCGGGAACCCAGTACTTC.

This chain uses TRBV20-1 with TRBJ2-5; perhaps TRBD2 as D (6 bases). This CDR3 has 12 residues. Germline CDR1 is DFQATT and CDR2 is SNEGSKA (reference sequence). Trimming shortened V by 2 bases and J by 9 bases, and 13 bases separated the two germline ends. The CDR3 reads CSARLAEGAQYF. DNA for the CDR3: TGCAGTGCTAGATTAGCGGAAGGGGCCCAGTACTTC.

A few counts support this clonotype. For the CDR3, the DNA is TGTGCCAGCAGTAAATACCCGGGACTCCCCTACGAGCAGTACTTC. Its translation is CASSKYPGLPYEQYF. The rearrangement joins TRBV6-1 to TRBJ2-7; D possibly corresponds to TRBD2 (6 bases). The CDR3 is 15 residues long. Germline values: CDR1 MNHNS, CDR2 SASEGT. Trimming took off 5 bases at V and 2 bases at J, with 16 bases between the two ends.

This clonotype was observed many times. The gene calls are TRBV2 and TRBJ2-2, with D maybe TRBD1 (6 bases). Germline CDR1 reads SNHLY; CDR2 reads FYNNEI. There are 14 residues in the CDR3. V was trimmed by 4 bases and J by 6 bases, leaving 12 bases between them. For the CDR3, the DNA is TGTGCCAGCAGTGTCAGGGGTAACGCCGGGGAGCTGTTTTTT. The encoded protein is CASSVRGNAGELFF.

Details on this clonotype: This may arise from a read error, as a much more abundant clone is one base away. The rearrangement links TRBV2 to TRBJ2-7; 8 bases align to TRBD1. This CDR3 has 15 residues. Trimming took 8 bases from V and 2 from J; bases not matched to a gene: 11. Germline CDR1 SNHLY, CDR2 FYNNEI. The chain's CDR3 is CASRSGQGGTYEQYF. The DNA for the CDR3 is TGTGCCAGCCGTTCTGGACAGGGAGGCACCTACGAGCAGTACTTC.

The DNA of the CDR3 is TGTGCCAGCAGCTTAGTCACCCTGGGGGAGACCCAGTACTTC. Its protein product is CASSLVTLGETQYF. The gene calls are TRBV7-2 and TRBJ2-5, with no clear D. The germline V gene has CDR1 SGHTA and CDR2 FQGNSA. The ends were cut back, 1 base at V and 5 bases at J, with 11 bases in the middle. The CDR3 sequence is 14 residues long.

This clonotype was seen repeatedly, ten times or more. The chain links TRBV25-1 to TRBJ1-4; maybe TRBD1 (5 bases). Deletions cut 2 bases from V and 7 bases from J, with 14 bases between. Germline CDR1 is MGHDK and CDR2 is SYGVNS. This CDR3 is 15 amino acids long. The CDR3 here is CASSEHGGRSEKLFF. DNA of the CDR3: TGTGCCAGCAGTGAACACGGGGGACGGTCTGAAAAACTGTTTTTT.

This clonotype occurred many times. The chain links TRBV14 to TRBJ2-7; 8 bases match TRBD1. Losses at the gene ends were 0 bases for V and 5 bases for J; bases not matched to a gene: 6. Per the germline V gene, CDR1 is SGHDN and CDR2 is FVKESK. The CDR3 contains 15 residues. This CDR3 reads CASSQDGQGMDEQYF. The CDR3 region has the DNA TGTGCCAGCAGCCAAGATGGACAGGGCATGGACGAGCAGTACTTC.

J is TRBJ2-2 and V is TRBV2; D tentatively reads TRBD1 or TRBD2 (5 bases each). Germline CDR1 reads SNHLY; CDR2 reads FYNNEI. V lost 11 bases and J lost 5, with 27 bases in between. This CDR3 contains 17 residues. The chain's CDR3 is CAATLPRGEFHTGELFF. DNA of the CDR3: TGTGCCGCAACTCTCCCCCGGGGCGAGTTTCATACCGGGGAGCTGTTTTTT.

Worth noting for this clonotype: At one of its ends the junction is not consistent with the germline gene, which may arise from a read error. The chain couples TRBV7-2 to TRBJ2-6; 7 bases fit TRBD1. Per the germline V gene, CDR1 is SGHTA and CDR2 is FQGNSA. This CDR3 comprises 14 residues. CDR3 DNA sequence: TGTGCCAGCAGCTTAGCAAAGGGGGCGAACGTCCTGACTTTC. Encoded protein: CASSLAKGANVLTF.

This clonotype was seen at least ten times. This sequence joins TRBV7-2 and TRBJ1-1; 7 positions match TRBD1. This CDR3 region has 12 residues. V lost 4 bases, J lost 8 bases, and 4 bases stayed unmatched. CDR1 and CDR2 from the germline V gene are SGHTA and FQGNSA. CDR3 protein: CASSSRGQEAFF. In DNA form, the CDR3 reads TGTGCCAGCAGCTCCAGGGGACAGGAAGCTTTCTTT.

The chain uses TRBV7-9 and TRBJ2-2; D ambiguous. Germline CDR1 and CDR2: SEHNR and FQNEAQ (reference sequence). The germline V and J ends were trimmed by 7 bases and 2 bases, with 17 bases remaining between them. There are 16 residues in the CDR3. CDR3 residues: CASNLLVNINTGELFF. The CDR3 DNA reads as TGTGCCAGCAACCTATTGGTCAACATAAACACCGGGGAGCTGTTTTTT.